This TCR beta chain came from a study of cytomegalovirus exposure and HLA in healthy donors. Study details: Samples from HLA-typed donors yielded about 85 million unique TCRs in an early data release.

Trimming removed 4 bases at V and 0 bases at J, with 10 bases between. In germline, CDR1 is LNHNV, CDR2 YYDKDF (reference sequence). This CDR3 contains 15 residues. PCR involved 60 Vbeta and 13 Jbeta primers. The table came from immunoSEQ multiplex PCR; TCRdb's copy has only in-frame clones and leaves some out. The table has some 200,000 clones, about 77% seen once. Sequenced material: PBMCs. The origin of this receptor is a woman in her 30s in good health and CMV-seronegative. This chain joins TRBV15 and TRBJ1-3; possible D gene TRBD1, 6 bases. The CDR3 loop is CATSTNRDSGNTIYF. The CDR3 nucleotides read TGTGCCACCAGCACTAACAGGGACTCTGGAAACACCATATATTTT. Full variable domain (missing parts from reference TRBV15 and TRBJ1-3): DAMVIQNPRYQVTQFGKPVTLSCSQTLNHNVMYWYQQKSSQAPKLLFHYYDKDFNNEADTPDNFQSRRPNTSFCFLDIRSPGLGDTAMYLCATSTNRDSGNTIYFGEGSWLTVV.